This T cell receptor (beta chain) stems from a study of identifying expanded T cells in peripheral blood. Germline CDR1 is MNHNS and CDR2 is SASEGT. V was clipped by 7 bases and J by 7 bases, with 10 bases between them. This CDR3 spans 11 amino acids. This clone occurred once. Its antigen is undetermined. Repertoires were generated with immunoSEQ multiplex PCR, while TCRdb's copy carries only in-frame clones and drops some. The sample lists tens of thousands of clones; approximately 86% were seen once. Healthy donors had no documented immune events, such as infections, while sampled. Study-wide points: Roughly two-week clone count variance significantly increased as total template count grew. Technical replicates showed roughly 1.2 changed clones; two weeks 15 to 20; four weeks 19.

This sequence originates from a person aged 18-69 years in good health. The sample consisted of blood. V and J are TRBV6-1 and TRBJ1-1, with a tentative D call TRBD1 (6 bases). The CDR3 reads CASKGGVEAFF. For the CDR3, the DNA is TGTGCCAGCAAGGGGGGAGTTGAAGCTTTCTTT.